These 15 T cell receptor beta chains share one sample of origin, sequenced in a study of OX40 agonist ivuxolimab in advanced cancers. Sequencing was performed with immunoSEQ multiplex PCR; in TCRdb, only in-frame clones are kept and a portion is missing. The sample lists more than 85,000 clones, roughly four fifths occurring once. The specimen comprised CD4+ or CD8+ T cells sorted from blood, sampled in a trial of the OX40 agonist ivuxolimab. The receptors derive from an adult with an advanced solid tumor such as melanoma, head and neck, liver or kidney cancer.

The chain joins TRBV19 to TRBJ2-5, with 11 bases matching TRBD2. The V and J ends lost 9 bases and 6 bases, in that order; junction bases with no gene match: 9. The CDR3 has 14 amino acids. The germline V gene has CDR1 LNHDA and CDR2 SQIVND (reference sequence). The CDR3 coding sequence is TGTGCCAGCTCAACTAGCGGGGGATTTAAGACCCAGTACTTC. This codes for CASSTSGGFKTQYF.

The chain couples TRBV6-5 to TRBJ2-7, with D maybe TRBD1 (5 bases). This CDR3 region has 15 residues. Trimming removed 2 bases at V and 3 bases at J, with 14 bases between. Germline assignment: CDR1 MNHEY and CDR2 SVGAGI. The CDR3 reads CASSYALRVDYEQYF. The DNA of the CDR3 is TGTGCCAGCAGTTACGCTCTCAGGGTGGACTACGAGCAGTACTTC.

This clone was detected a few times. The CDR3 sequence is CASSKQGRGNQPQHF. The CDR3 nucleotides read TGTGCCAGCAGTAAACAGGGTCGGGGCAATCAGCCCCAGCATTTT. The genes are TRBV2 and TRBJ1-5, with D possibly matching TRBD1 (6 bases). Germline V lookup: CDR1 SNHLY, CDR2 FYNNEI. CDR3 length: 15 residues. The V gene lost 5 bases and the J gene lost 2 bases, with 13 bases spanning the gap.

The chain recombines TRBV7-8 with TRBJ2-2; D is ambiguous. V was clipped by 5 bases and J by 0 bases, with 13 bases between them. This CDR3 contains 16 residues. Germline CDR1 is SGHVS and CDR2 is FQNEAQ. The DNA of the CDR3 is TGTGCCAGCAGCCCCGACTCCGCGGCGAACACCGGGGAGCTGTTTTTT. Amino acids: CASSPDSAANTGELFF.

This clone was detected once. This chain links TRBV14 with TRBJ2-1; D may match TRBD1 or TRBD2 (5 bases each). Germline CDR1 and CDR2: SGHDN and FVKESK. V lost 4 bases to trimming and J lost 10 bases, with 38 bases between them. This CDR3 is built from 21 residues. The CDR3 coding sequence is TGTGCCAGCAGCCTCTTTCTCCCCCGGGACGAGACGGCTCCCGCTAGGGTCGAGCAGTTCTTC. It is translated as CASSLFLPRDETAPARVEQFF.

The V call is TRBV5-4, the J call TRBJ1-2; the match to TRBD1 covers 8 bases. V was clipped by 0 bases and J by 4 bases; unmatched bases: 8. The CDR3 runs 16 residues. Germline loops: CDR1 SGHNT, CDR2 YYREEE (reference sequence). The CDR3 here is CASSLDLRGPGYGYTF. In DNA, the CDR3 is TGTGCCAGCAGCTTGGATCTCAGGGGGCCTGGCTATGGCTACACCTTC.

The CDR3 loop is CASSPNGIAGELFF. The CDR3 DNA reads TGTGCCAGCAGCCCTAATGGGATAGCCGGGGAGCTGTTTTTT. The genes are TRBV11-1 and TRBJ2-2; D gene unclear. This CDR3 has 14 amino acids. Germline assignment: CDR1 SGHAT and CDR2 FQDESV (reference sequence). Trimming took 5 bases from V and 6 from J, leaving 13 bases between them.

The chain recombines TRBV28 with TRBJ1-4; D is unresolved. V lost 4 bases and J lost 8, with 11 bases in between. The CDR3 runs to 13 residues. Germline V CDR1 and CDR2: MDHEN, SYDVKM. The CDR3, as DNA: TGTGCCAGCAGTTATGGGATAAGGGAAAAACTGTTTTTT. Its translation is CASSYGIREKLFF. Using reference TRBV28 and TRBJ1-4 for the parts outside the CDR3, the full variable domain is DVKVTQSSRYLVKRTGEKVFLECVQDMDHENMFWYRQDPGLGLRLIYFSYDVKMKEKGDIPEGYSVSREKKERFSLILESASTNQTSMYLCASSYGIREKLFFGSGTQLSVL.

In this sample, this clone turned up a few times. This sequence joins TRBV28 and TRBJ1-5; TRBD1 agrees at 8 bases. With 6 bases clipped from V and 7 bases from J, the junction kept 11 bases outside the gene matches. Germline V gene sequence: CDR1 MDHEN, CDR2 SYDVKM. CDR3 size: 15 residues. The CDR3 region is CASRPTGGRNQPQHF. The CDR3 DNA reads TGTGCCAGCAGACCTACAGGGGGTAGGAACCAGCCCCAGCATTTT.

The V and J genes are TRBV5-1 and TRBJ1-2; D is unresolved. Germline CDR1 reads SGHRS; CDR2 reads YFSETQ. The CDR3 is made up of 13 amino acids. Trimming took off 0 bases at V and 7 bases at J, with 10 bases between the two ends. CDR3 loop: CASSLGGISGYTF. Written as DNA, the CDR3 is TGCGCCAGCAGCTTGGGAGGGATCTCTGGCTACACCTTC.

The CDR3 DNA reads TGTGCCAGCGGGGCCGACGAGCAGTACTTC. This codes for CASGADEQYF. This chain joins TRBV28 and TRBJ2-7; D is perhaps TRBD1 (5 bases). The ends were cut back, 8 bases at V and 5 bases at J, with 7 bases in the middle. Germline V gene lookup returns CDR1 MDHEN and CDR2 SYDVKM. CDR3 length: 10 residues. Using reference TRBV28 and TRBJ2-7 for the parts outside the CDR3, the full variable domain is DVKVTQSSRYLVKRTGEKVFLECVQDMDHENMFWYRQDPGLGLRLIYFSYDVKMKEKGDIPEGYSVSREKKERFSLILESASTNQTSMYLCASGADEQYFGPGTRLTVT.

The chain joins TRBV15 to TRBJ1-2; D unresolved. Germline lookup yields CDR1 LNHNV and CDR2 YYDKDF (reference sequence). Deletions cut 5 bases from V and 4 bases from J, with 17 bases between. This CDR3 is built from 15 residues. As DNA, the CDR3 is TGTGCCACCAGCCCCGGCTCGCCGCCCGTCTATGGCTACACCTTC. Translating gives CATSPGSPPVYGYTF. Together with reference TRBV15 and TRBJ1-2, the CDR3 gives the full variable domain: DAMVIQNPRYQVTQFGKPVTLSCSQTLNHNVMYWYQQKSSQAPKLLFHYYDKDFNNEADTPDNFQSRRPNTSFCFLDIRSPGLGDTAMYLCATSPGSPPVYGYTFGSGTRLTVV.

The chain is built from TRBV13 and TRBJ1-4; no definite D call. Trimming pared 3 bases from V and 8 bases from J, leaving 10 bases between. The CDR3 length is 13 residues. The germline gives CDR1 PRHDT, CDR2 FYEKMQ (reference sequence). The CDR3 region is CASSFRPQEKLFF. The CDR3 bases are TGTGCCAGCAGCTTTAGGCCCCAGGAAAAACTGTTTTTT.

This sequence joins TRBV2 and TRBJ1-6; no clear D. This CDR3 has 15 residues. V was cut by 6 bases and J by 2 bases, with 11 bases left in between. Germline V gene sequence: CDR1 SNHLY, CDR2 FYNNEI. CDR3 in DNA: TGTGCCAGCAGGGGAGACGGGGCCTATAATTCACCCCTCCACTTT. Protein product: CASRGDGAYNSPLHF.

About this clone itself: One end of the junction varies from germline; a read error may be responsible. The chain uses TRBV5-8 and TRBJ1-4, with TRBD1 as a possible D gene (5 bases). The CDR3 runs 15 residues. In germline, CDR1 is SGHTS, CDR2 YDEGEE. The CDR3, as DNA: TGCGCCAGCAGCCTCCCCGGGGCATATAATGAAAAACTGTTTTTT. Its protein is CASSLPGAYNEKLFF. The whole variable domain, filled in from reference TRBV5-8 and TRBJ1-4, reads EAGVTQSPTHLIKTRGQQATLRCSPISGHTSVYWYQQALGLGLQFLLWYDEGEERNRGNFPPRFSGRQFPNYSSELNVNALELEDSALYLCASSLPGAYNEKLFFGSGTQLSVL.